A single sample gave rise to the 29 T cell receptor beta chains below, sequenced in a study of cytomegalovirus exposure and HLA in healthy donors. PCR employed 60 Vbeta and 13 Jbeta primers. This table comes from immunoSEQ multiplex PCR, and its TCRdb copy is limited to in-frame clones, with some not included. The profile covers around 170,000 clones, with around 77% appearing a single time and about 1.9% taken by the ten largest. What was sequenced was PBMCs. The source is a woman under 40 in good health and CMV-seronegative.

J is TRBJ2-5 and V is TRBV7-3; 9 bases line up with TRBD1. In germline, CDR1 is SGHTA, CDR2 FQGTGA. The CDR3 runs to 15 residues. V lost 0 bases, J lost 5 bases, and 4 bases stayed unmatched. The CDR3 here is CASSLTGTGLETQYF. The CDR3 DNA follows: TGTGCCAGCAGCTTAACGGGGACAGGGCTGGAGACCCAGTACTTC. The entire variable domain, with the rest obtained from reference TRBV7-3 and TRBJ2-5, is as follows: GAGVSQTPSNKVTEKGKYVELRCDPISGHTALYWYRQSLGQGPEFLIYFQGTGAADDSGLPNDRFFAVRPEGSVSTLKIQRTERGDSAVYLCASSLTGTGLETQYFGPGTRLLVL.

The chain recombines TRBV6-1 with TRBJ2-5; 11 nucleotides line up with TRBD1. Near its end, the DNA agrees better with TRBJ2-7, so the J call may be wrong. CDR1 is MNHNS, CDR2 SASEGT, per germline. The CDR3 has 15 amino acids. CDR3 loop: CASMRGPDRGPEQYF. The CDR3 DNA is TGTGCCAGCATGCGGGGCCCGGACAGGGGGCCCGAGCAGTACTTC.

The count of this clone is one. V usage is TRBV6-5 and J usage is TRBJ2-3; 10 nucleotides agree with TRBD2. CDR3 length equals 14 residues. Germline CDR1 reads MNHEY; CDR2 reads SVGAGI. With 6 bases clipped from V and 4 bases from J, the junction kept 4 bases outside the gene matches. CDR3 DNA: TGTGCCAGCAGCCTAGCGGGGGCAGCAGATACGCAGTATTTT. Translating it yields CASSLAGAADTQYF.

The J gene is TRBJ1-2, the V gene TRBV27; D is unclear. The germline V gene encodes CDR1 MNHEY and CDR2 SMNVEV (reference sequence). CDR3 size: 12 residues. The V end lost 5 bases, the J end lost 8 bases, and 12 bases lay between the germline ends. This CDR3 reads CASSAPGRGYTF. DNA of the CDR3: TGTGCCAGCAGTGCCCCAGGAAGGGGCTACACCTTC.

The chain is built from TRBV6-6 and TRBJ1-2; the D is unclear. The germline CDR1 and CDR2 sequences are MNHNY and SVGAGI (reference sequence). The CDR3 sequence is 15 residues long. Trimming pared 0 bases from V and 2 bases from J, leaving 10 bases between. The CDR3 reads CASSYSRGRNYGYTF. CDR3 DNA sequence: TGTGCCAGCAGTTACTCGAGAGGGCGAAACTATGGCTACACCTTC.

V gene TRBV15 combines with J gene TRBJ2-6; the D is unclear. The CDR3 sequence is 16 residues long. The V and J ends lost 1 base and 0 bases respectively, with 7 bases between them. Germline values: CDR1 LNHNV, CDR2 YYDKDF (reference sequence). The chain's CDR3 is CATSRARSSGANVLTF. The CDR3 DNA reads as TGTGCCACCAGCAGAGCCCGTAGCTCTGGGGCCAACGTCCTGACTTTC.

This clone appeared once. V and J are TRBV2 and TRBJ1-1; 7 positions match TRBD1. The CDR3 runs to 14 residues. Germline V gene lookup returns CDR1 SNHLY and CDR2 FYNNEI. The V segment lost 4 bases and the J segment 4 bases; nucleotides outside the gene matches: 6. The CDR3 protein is CASSVDRVITEAFF. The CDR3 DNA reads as TGTGCCAGCAGTGTCGACAGGGTGATCACTGAAGCTTTCTTT.

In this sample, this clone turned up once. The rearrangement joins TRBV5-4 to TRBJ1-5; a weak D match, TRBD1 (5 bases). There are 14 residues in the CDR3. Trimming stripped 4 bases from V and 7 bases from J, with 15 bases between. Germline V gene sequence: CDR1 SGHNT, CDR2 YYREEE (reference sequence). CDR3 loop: CASSASVGGQPQHF. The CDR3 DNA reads TGTGCCAGCAGCGCGAGTGTGGGGGGGCAGCCCCAGCATTTT.

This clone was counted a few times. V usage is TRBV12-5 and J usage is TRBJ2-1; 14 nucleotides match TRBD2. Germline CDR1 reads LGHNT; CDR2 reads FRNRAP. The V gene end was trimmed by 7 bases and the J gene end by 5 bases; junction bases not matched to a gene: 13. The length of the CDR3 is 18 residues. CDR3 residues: CASALGTSGGLGDNEQFF. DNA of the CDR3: TGTGCTAGTGCCCTTGGGACTAGCGGGGGTTTGGGAGACAATGAGCAGTTCTTC.

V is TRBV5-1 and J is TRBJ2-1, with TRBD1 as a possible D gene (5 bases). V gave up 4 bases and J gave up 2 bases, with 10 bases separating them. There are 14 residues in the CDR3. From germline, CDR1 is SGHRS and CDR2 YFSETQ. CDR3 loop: CASSVKGTYNEQFF. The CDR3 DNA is TGCGCCAGCAGCGTAAAGGGGACCTACAATGAGCAGTTCTTC.

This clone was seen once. CDR3 in amino acids: CASGQEWGTEAFF. The CDR3 DNA reads TGTGCTAGTGGACAGGAATGGGGCACTGAAGCTTTCTTT. The genes are TRBV12-5 and TRBJ1-1; maybe TRBD1 (5 bases). The CDR3 covers 13 residues. Trimming cost V 6 bases and J 4 bases, with 12 bases left between them. CDR1 and CDR2 (germline): LGHNT, FRNRAP.

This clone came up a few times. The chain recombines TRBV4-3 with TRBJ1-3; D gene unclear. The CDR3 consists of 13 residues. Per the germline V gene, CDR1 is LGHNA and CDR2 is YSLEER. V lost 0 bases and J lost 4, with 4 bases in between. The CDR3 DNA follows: TGCGCCAGCAGCCAAGAATCGGGAAACACCATATATTTT. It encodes CASSQESGNTIYF.

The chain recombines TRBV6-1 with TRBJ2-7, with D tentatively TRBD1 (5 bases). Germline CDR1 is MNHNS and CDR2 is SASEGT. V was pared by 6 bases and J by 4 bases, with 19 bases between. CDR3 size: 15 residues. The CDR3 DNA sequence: TGTGCCAGCAGCCTCCGAGACAGACTCTCTTACGAGCAGTACTTC. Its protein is CASSLRDRLSYEQYF.

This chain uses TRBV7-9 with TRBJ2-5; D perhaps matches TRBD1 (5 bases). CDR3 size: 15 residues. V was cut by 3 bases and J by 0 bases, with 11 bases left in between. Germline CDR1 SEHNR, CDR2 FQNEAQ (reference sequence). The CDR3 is CASSFGAWDQETQYF. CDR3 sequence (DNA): TGTGCCAGCAGCTTTGGGGCGTGGGACCAAGAGACCCAGTACTTC.

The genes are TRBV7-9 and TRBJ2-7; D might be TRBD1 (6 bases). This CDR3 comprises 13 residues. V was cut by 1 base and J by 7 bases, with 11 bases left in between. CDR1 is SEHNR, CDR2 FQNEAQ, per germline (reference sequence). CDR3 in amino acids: CASSLGTVREQYF. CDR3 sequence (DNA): TGTGCCAGCAGCTTAGGGACAGTAAGGGAGCAGTACTTC.

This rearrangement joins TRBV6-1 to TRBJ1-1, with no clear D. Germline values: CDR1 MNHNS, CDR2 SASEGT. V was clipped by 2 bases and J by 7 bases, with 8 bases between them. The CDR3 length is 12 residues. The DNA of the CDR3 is TGTGCCAGCAGTGAACATTCCGGTGAAGCTTTCTTT. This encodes CASSEHSGEAFF.

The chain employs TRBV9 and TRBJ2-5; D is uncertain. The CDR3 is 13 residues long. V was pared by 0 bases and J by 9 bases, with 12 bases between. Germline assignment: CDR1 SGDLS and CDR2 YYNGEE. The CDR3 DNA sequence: TGTGCCAGCAGCGTAGCGGAGCCTTACCCCCAGTACTTC. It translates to CASSVAEPYPQYF.

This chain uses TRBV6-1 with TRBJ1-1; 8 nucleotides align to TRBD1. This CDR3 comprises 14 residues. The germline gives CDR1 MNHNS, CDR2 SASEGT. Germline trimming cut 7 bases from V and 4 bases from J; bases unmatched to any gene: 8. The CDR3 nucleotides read TGTGCCAGCATATCCCGACAGGGGAGCACTGAAGCTTTCTTT. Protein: CASISRQGSTEAFF.

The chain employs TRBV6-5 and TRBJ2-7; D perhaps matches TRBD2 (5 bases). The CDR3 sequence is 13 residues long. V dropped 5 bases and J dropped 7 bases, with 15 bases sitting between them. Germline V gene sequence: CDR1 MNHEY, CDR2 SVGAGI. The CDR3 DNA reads TGTGCCAGCAGTCTGGCGGGTCCGGAGGAGCAGTACTTC. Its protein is CASSLAGPEEQYF.

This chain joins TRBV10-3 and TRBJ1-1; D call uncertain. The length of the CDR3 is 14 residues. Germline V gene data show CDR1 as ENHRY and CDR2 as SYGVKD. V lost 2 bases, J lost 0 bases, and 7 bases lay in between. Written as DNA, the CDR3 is TGTGCCATCAGTGAGGCAGGCATGAACACTGAAGCTTTCTTT. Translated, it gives CAISEAGMNTEAFF.

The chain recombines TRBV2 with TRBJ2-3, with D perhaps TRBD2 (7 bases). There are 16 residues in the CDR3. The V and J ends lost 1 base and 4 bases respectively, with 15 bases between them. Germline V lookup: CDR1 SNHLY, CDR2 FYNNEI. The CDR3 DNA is TGTGCCAGCAGTGAAGTAGAAGGGGGGGAAGCAGATACGCAGTATTTT. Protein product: CASSEVEGGEADTQYF.

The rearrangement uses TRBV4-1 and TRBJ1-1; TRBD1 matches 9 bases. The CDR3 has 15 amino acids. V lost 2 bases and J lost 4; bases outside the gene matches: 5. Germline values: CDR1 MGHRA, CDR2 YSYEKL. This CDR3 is CASSQPTGGSTEAFF. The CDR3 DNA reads TGCGCCAGCAGCCAACCGACAGGGGGAAGCACTGAAGCTTTCTTT.

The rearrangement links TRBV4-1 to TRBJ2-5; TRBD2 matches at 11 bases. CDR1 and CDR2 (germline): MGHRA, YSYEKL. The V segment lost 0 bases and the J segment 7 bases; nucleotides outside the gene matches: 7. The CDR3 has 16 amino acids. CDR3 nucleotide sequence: TGCGCCAGCAGCCAAGATTTTAGCGGGGGGGCCGGGACCCAGTACTTC. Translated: CASSQDFSGGAGTQYF.

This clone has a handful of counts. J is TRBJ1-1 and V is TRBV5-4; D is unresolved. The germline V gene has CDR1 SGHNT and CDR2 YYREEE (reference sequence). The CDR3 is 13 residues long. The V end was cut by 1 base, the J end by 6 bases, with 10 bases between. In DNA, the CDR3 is TGTGCCAGCAGCTTGTCAGGTATCGCTGAAGCTTTCTTT. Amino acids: CASSLSGIAEAFF.

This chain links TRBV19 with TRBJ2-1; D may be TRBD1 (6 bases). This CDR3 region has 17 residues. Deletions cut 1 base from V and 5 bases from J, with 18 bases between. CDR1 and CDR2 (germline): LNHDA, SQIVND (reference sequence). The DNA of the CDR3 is TGTGCCAGTAGTATAGCAGGGGCCCTGACGCTAAACAATGAGCAGTTCTTC. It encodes CASSIAGALTLNNEQFF.

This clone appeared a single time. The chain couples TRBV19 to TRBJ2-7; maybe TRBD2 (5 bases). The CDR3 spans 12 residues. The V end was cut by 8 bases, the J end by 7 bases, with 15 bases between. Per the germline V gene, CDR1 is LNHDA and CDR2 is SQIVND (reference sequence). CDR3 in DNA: TGTGCCAGTCGGGGTGGGCCCGGGGAGCAGTACTTC. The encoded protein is CASRGGPGEQYF.

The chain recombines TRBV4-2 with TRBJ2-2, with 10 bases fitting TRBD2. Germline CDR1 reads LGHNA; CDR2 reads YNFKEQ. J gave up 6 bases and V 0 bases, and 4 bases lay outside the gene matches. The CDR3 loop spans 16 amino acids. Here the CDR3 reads CASSQELAGFSGELFF. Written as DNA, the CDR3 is TGTGCCAGCAGCCAAGAACTAGCGGGGTTTTCCGGGGAGCTGTTTTTT.

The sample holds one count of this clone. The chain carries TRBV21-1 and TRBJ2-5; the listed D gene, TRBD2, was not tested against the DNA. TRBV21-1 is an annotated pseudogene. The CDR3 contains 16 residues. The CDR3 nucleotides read TGTGCCAGCAGCAAAGGACCAGCGGGGCACCAAGAGACCCAGTACTTC. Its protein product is CASSKGPAGHQETQYF.

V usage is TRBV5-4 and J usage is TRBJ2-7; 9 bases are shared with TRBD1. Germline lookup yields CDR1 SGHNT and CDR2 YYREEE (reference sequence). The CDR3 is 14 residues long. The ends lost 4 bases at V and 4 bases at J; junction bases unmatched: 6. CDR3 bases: TGTGCCAGCAGCACGACAGGGGGGCGGTACGAGCAGTACTTC. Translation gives CASSTTGGRYEQYF.